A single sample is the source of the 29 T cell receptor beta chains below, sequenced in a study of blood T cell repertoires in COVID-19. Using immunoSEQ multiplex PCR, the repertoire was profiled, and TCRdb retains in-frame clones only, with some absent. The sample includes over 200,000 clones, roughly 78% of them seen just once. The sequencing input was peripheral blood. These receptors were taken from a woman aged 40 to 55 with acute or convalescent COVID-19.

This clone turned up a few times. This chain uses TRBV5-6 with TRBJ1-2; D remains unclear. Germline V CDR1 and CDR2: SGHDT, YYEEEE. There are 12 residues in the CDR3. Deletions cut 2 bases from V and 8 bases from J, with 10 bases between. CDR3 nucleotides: TGTGCCAGCAGCTTTGAGGGTAGGGGCTACACCTTC. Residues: CASSFEGRGYTF.

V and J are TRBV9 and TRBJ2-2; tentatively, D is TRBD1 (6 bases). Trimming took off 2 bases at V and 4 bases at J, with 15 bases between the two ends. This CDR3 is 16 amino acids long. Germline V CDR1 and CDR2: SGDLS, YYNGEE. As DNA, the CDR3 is TGTGCCAGCAGCGTTGGACACAGGGTCAGCACCGGGGAGCTGTTTTTT. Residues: CASSVGHRVSTGELFF.

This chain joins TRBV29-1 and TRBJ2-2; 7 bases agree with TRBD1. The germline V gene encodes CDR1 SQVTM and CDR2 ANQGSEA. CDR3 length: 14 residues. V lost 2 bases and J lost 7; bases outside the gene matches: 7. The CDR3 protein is CSVEPRGQGGELFF. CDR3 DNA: TGCAGCGTTGAACCTAGGGGGCAGGGCGGGGAGCTGTTTTTT.

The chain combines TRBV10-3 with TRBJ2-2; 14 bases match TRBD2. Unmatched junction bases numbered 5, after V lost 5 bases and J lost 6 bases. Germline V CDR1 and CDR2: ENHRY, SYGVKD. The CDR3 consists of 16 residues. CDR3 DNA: TGTGCCATCAGTCAGGGACTAGCGGGAGAAGCCGGGGAGCTGTTTTTT. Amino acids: CAISQGLAGEAGELFF.

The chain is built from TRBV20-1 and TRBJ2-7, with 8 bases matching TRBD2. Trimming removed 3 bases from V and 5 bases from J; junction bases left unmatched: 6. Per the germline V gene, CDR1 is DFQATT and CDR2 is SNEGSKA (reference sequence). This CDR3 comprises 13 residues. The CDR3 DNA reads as TGCAGTGCTAGTTGGACTAGCACAAACGAGCAGTACTTC. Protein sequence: CSASWTSTNEQYF.

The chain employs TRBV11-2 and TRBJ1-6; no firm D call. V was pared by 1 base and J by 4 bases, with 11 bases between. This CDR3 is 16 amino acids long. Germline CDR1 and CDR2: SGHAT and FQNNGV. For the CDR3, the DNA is TGTGCCAGCAGCTTAGTTGGGCACAATTATAATTCACCCCTCCACTTT. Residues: CASSLVGHNYNSPLHF.

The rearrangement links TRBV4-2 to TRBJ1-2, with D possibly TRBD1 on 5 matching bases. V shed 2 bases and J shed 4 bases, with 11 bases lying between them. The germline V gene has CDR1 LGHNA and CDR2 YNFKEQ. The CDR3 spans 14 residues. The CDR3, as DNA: TGTGCCAGCAGCCAATCGTCAGGGTCCTATGGCTACACCTTC. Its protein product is CASSQSSGSYGYTF.

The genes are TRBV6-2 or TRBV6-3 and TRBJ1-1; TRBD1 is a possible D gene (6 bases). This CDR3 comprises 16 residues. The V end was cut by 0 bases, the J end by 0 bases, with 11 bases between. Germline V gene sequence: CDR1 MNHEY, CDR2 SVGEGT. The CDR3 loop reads CASSYSQGWMNTEAFF. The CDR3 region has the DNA TGTGCCAGCAGTTACTCTCAGGGGTGGATGAACACTGAAGCTTTCTTT.

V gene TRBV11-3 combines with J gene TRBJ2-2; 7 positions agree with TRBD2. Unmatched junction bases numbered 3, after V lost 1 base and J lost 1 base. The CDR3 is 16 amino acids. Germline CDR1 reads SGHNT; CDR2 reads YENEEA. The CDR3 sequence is CASSLGLAENTGELFF. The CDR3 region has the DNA TGTGCCAGCAGCTTAGGGCTAGCGGAGAACACCGGGGAGCTGTTTTTT.

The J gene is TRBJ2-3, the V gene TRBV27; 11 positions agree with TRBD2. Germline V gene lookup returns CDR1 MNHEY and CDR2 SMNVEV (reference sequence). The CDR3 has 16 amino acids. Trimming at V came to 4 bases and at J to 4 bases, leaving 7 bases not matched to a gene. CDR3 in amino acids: CASSSRLAGIPDTQYF. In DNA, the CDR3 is TGTGCCAGCAGTTCCAGACTAGCGGGGATACCAGATACGCAGTATTTT.

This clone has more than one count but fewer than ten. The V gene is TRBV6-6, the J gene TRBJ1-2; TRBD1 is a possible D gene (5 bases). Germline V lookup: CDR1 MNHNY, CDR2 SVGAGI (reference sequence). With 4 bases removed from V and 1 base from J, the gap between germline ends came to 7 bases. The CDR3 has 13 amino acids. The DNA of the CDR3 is TGTGCCAGCAGTTCCGACAGTAACTATGGCTACACCTTC. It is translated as CASSSDSNYGYTF.

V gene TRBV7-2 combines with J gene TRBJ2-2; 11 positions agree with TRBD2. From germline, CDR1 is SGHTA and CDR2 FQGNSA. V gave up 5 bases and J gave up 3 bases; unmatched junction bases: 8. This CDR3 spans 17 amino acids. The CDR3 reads CASSRVAGGRDTGELFF. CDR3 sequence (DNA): TGTGCCAGCAGCAGAGTAGCGGGAGGGAGGGACACCGGGGAGCTGTTTTTT.

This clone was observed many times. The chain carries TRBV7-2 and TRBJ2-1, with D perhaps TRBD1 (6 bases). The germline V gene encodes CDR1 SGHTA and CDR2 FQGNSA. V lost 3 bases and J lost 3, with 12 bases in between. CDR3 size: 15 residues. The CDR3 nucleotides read TGTGCCAGCAGCTTGGTGGCAGGGGTCTACAATGAGCAGTTCTTC. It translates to CASSLVAGVYNEQFF.

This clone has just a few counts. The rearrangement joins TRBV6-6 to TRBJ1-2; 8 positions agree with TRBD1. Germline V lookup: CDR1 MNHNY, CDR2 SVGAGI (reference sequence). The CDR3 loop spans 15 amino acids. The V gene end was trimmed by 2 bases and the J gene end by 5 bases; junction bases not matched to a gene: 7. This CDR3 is CASSYGQGGVYGYTF. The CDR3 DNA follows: TGTGCCAGCAGTTACGGACAGGGAGGAGTATATGGCTACACCTTC.

CDR3 residues: CASSLGRGSGANVLTF. The CDR3 DNA reads TGCGCCAGCAGCTTGGGAAGGGGCTCTGGGGCCAACGTCCTGACTTTC. The chain couples TRBV5-1 to TRBJ2-6, with a weak D call TRBD1 (5 bases). Between the trimmed V and J ends, which lost 0 bases and 0 bases, there was a span of 7 bases. The CDR3 consists of 16 residues. CDR1 and CDR2 (germline): SGHRS, YFSETQ.

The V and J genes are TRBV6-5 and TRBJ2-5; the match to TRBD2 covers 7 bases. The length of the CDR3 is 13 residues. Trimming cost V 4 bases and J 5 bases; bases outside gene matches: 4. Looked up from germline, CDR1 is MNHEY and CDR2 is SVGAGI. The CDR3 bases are TGTGCCAGCAGTTCCAGCGGGGCGGAGACCCAGTACTTC. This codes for CASSSSGAETQYF.

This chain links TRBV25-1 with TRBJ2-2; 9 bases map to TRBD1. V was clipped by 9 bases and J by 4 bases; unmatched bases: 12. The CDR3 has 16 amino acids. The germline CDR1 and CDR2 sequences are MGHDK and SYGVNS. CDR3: CARFHLGQGTTGELFF. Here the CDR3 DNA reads TGTGCCAGATTTCACCTGGGACAGGGAACCACCGGGGAGCTGTTTTTT.

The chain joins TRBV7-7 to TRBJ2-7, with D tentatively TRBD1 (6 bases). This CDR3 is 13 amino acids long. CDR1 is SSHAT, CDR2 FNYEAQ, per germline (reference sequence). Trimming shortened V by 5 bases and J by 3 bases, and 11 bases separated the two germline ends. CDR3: CASSRTVDYEQYF. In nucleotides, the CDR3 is TGTGCCAGCAGCCGGACAGTTGACTACGAGCAGTACTTC.

The CDR3 is CASSFPGQGIPYEQYF. The CDR3 DNA sequence: TGTGCCAGCAGCTTCCCCGGACAGGGGATTCCCTACGAGCAGTACTTC. The chain recombines TRBV5-4 with TRBJ2-7; 9 positions agree with TRBD1. This CDR3 has 16 residues. Per germline, CDR1 SGHNT and CDR2 YYREEE (reference sequence). V lost 2 bases and J lost 2; bases outside the gene matches: 8. Together with reference TRBV5-4 and TRBJ2-7, the CDR3 gives the full variable domain: ETGVTQSPTHLIKTRGQQVTLRCSSQSGHNTVSWYQQALGQGPQFIFQYYREEENGRGNFPPRFSGLQFPNYSSELNVNALELDDSALYLCASSFPGQGIPYEQYFGPGTRLTVT.

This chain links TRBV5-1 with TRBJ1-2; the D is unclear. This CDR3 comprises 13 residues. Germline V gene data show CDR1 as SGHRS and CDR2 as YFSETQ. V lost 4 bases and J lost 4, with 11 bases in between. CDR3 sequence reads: CASSQNRPYGYTF. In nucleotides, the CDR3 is TGCGCCAGCAGCCAGAACAGACCCTATGGCTACACCTTC.

Written as DNA, the CDR3 is TGCGCCAGCAGCACACCCCGACAGGTTGAAGCTTTCTTT. Translated: CASSTPRQVEAFF. The chain links TRBV4-1 to TRBJ1-1; tentative D call: TRBD1 (6 bases). The CDR3 totals 13 residues. V was shortened by 5 bases and J by 7 bases, with 14 bases between the two germline ends. From germline, CDR1 is MGHRA and CDR2 YSYEKL.

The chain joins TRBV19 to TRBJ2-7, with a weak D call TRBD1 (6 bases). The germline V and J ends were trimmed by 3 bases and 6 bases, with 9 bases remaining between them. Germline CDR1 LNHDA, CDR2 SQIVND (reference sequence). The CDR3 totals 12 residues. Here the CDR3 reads CASSIRRGEQYF. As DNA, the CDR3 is TGTGCCAGTAGTATTCGCAGGGGCGAGCAGTACTTC.

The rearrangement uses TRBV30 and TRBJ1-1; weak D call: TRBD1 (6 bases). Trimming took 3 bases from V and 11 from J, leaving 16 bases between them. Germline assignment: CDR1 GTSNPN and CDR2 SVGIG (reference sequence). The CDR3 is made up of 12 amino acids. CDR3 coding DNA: TGTGCCTGGAGCCAAGGGGGGGGATACGCTTTCTTT. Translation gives CAWSQGGGYAFF. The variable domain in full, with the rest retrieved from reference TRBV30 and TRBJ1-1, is SQTIHQWPATLVQPVGSPLSLECTVEGTSNPNLYWYRQAAGRGLQLLFYSVGIGQISSEVPQNLSASRPQDRQFILSSKKLLLSDSGFYLCAWSQGGGYAFFGQGTRLTVV.

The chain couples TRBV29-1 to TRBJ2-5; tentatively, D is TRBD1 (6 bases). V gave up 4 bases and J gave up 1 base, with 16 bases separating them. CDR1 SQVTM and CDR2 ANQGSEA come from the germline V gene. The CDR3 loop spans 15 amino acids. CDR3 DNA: TGCAGCGTTGTGGCGCCACCCAGGGGCCAAGAGACCCAGTACTTC. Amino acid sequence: CSVVAPPRGQETQYF.

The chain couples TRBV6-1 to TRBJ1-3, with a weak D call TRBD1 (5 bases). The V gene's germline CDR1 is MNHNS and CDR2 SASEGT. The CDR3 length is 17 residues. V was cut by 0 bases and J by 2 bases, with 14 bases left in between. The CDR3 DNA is TGTGCCAGCAGTGAAGCTTTTGGGGGGGTGGCTGGAAACACCATATATTTT. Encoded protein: CASSEAFGGVAGNTIYF.

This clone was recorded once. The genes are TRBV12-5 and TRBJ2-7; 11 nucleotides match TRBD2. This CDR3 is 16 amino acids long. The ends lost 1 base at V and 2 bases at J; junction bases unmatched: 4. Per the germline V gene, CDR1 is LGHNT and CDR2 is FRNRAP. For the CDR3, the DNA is TGTGCTAGTGGTTTGGCTGTGACTAGCGGGGCCTACGAGCAGTACTTC. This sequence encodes CASGLAVTSGAYEQYF. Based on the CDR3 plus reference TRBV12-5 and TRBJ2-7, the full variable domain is DARVTQTPRHKVTEMGQEVTMRCQPILGHNTVFWYRQTMMQGLELLAYFRNRAPLDDSGMPKDRFSAEMPDATLATLKIQPSEPRDSAVYFCASGLAVTSGAYEQYFGPGTRLTVT.

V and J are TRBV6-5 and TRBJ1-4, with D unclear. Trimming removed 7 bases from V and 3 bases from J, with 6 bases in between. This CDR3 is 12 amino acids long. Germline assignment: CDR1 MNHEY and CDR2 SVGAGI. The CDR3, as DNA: TGTGCCAGCACTACAGCTAATGAAAAACTGTTTTTT. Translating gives CASTTANEKLFF.

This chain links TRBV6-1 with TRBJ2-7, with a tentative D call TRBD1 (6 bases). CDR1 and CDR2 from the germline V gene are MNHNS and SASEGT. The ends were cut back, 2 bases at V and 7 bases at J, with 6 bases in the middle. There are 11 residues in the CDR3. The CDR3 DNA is TGTGCCAGCAGTGAAAGGGGGGAGCAGTACTTC. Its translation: CASSERGEQYF.

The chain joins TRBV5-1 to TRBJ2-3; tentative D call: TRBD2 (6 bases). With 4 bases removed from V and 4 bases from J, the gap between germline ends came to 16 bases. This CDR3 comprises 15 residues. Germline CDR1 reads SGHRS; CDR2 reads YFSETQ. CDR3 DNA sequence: TGCGCCAGCAGCCCTTTATCGGGGGAATCAGATACGCAGTATTTT. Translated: CASSPLSGESDTQYF.